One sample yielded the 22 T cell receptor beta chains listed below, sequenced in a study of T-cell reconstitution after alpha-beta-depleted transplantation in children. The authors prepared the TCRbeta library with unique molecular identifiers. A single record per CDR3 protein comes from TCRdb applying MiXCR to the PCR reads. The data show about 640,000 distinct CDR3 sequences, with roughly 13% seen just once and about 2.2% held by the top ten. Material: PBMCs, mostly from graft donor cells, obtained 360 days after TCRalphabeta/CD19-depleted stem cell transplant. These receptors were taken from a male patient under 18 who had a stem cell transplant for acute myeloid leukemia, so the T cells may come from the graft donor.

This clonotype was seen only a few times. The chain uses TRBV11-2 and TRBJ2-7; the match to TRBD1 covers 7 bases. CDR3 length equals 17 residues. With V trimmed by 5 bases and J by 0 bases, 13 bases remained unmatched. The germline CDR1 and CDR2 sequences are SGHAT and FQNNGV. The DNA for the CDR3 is TGTGCCAGCAGCCCCCGGACAGGACCGATCTCCTCCTACGAGCAGTACTTC. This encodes CASSPRTGPISSYEQYF.

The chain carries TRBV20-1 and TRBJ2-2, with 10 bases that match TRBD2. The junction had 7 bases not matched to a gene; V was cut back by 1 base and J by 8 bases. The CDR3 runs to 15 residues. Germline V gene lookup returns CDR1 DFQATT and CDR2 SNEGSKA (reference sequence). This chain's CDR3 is CSARGPASGSGELFF. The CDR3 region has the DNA TGCAGTGCTAGAGGTCCAGCTAGCGGGAGTGGGGAGCTGTTTTTT.

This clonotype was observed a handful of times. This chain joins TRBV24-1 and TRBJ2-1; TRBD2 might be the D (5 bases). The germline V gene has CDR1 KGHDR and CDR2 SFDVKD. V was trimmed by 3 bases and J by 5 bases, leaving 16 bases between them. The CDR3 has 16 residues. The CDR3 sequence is CATSDPLPLGNNEQFF. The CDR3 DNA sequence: TGTGCCACCAGTGATCCCCTCCCACTAGGGAACAATGAGCAGTTCTTC.

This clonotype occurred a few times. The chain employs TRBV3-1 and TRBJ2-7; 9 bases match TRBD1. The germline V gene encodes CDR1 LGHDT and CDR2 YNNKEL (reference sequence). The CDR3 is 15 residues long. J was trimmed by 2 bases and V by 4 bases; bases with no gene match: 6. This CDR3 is CASSPWTGDPYEQYF. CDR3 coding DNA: TGTGCCAGCAGCCCGTGGACAGGGGATCCCTACGAGCAGTACTTC.

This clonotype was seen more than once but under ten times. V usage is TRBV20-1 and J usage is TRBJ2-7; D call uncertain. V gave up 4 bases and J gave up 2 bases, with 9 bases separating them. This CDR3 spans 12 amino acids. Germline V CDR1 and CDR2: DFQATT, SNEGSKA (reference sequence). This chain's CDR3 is CSAMETPYEQYF. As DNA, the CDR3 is TGCAGTGCTATGGAGACACCCTACGAGCAGTACTTC.

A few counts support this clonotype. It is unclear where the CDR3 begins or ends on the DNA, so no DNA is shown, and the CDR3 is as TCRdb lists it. Here the CDR3 reads CAWGPGSRRFF. The rearrangement uses TRBV30 and TRBJ2-1; the DNA was not compared with TRBD1, the D call given in the table. The CDR3 contains 11 residues when both ends are counted. The germline V gene encodes CDR1 GTSNPN and CDR2 SVGIG (reference sequence).

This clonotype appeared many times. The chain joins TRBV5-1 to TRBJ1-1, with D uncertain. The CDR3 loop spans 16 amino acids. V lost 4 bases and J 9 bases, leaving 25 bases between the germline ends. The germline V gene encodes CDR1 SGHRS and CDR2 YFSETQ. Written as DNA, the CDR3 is TGCGCCAGCAGCCTTGGGGTCTCGGACCTAAGGGATAAAGCTTTCTTT. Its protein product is CASSLGVSDLRDKAFF.

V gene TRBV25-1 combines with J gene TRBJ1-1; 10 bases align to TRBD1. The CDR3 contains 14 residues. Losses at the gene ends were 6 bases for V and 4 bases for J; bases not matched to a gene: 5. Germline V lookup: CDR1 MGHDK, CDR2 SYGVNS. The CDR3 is CASRRQGAVTEAFF. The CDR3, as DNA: TGTGCCAGCAGACGACAGGGGGCGGTCACTGAAGCTTTCTTT.

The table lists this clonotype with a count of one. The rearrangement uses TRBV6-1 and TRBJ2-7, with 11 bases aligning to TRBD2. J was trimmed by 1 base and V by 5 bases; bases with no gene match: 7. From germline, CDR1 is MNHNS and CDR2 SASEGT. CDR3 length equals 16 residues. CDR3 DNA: TGTGCCAGCAGTCAACTAGCGGGAGTCCCATCCTACGAGCAGTACTTC. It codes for CASSQLAGVPSYEQYF.

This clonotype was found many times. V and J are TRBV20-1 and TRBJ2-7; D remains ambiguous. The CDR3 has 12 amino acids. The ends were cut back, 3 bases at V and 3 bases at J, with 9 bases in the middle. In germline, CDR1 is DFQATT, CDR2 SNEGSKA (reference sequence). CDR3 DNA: TGCAGTGCTAGTAATCGCTTCTACGAGCAGTACTTC. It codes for CSASNRFYEQYF.

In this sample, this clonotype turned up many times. DNA for the CDR3: TGTGCCATCAGTGATGTAGTCCAAGAGACCCAGTACTTC. This translates into CAISDVVQETQYF. The rearrangement joins TRBV10-3 to TRBJ2-5; D is unresolved. This CDR3 contains 13 residues. V was clipped by 3 bases and J by 1 base, with 6 bases between them. Germline lookup yields CDR1 ENHRY and CDR2 SYGVKD.

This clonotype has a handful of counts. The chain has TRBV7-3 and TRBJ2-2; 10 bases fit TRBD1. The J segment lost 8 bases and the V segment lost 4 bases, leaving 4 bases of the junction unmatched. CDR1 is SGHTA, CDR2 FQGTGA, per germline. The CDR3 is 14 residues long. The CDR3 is CASSSDRGRGELFF. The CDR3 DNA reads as TGTGCCAGCAGCTCCGACAGGGGGCGAGGGGAGCTGTTTTTT.

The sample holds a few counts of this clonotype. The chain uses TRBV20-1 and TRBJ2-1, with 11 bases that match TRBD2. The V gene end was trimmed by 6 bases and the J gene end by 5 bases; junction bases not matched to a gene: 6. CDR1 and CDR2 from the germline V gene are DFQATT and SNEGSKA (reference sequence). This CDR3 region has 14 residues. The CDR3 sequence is CSARSGLADNEQFF. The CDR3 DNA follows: TGCAGTGCCAGGTCGGGACTAGCGGACAATGAGCAGTTCTTC.

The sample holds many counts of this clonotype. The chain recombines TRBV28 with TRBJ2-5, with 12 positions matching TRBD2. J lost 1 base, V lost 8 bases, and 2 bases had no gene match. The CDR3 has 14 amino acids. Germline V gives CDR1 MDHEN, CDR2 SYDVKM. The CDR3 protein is CASGLAGFQETQYF. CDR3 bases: TGTGCCAGCGGACTAGCGGGATTCCAAGAGACCCAGTACTTC. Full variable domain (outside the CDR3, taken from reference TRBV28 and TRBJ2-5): DVKVTQSSRYLVKRTGEKVFLECVQDMDHENMFWYRQDPGLGLRLIYFSYDVKMKEKGDIPEGYSVSREKKERFSLILESASTNQTSMYLCASGLAGFQETQYFGPGTRLLVL.

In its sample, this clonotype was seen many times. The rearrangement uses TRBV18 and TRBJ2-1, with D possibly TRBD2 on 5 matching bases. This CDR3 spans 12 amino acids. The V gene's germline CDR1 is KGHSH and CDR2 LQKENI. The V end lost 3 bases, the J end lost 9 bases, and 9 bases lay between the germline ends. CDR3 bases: TGTGCCAGCTCACCCAGACGGGGTGAGCAGTTCTTC. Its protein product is CASSPRRGEQFF.

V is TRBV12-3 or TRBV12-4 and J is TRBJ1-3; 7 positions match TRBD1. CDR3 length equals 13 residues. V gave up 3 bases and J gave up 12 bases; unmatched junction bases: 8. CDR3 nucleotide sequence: TGTGCCAGCAGTTTCGGACAGGCCCCGGACATATATTTT. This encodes CASSFGQAPDIYF.

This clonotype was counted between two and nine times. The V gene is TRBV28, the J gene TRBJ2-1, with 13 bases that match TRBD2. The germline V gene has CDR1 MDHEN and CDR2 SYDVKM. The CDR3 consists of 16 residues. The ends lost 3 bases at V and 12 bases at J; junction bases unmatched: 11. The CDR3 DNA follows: TGTGCCAGCAGTTTCCCTTCTCGGACTAGCGGGAGTGGGCAGTTCTTC. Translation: CASSFPSRTSGSGQFF.

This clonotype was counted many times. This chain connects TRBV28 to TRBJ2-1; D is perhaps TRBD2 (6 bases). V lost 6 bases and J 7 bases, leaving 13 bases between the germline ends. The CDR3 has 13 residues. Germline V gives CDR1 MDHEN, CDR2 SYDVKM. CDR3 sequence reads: CASSGTPGNEQFF. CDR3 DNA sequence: TGTGCCAGCAGCGGGACTCCTGGGAATGAGCAGTTCTTC.

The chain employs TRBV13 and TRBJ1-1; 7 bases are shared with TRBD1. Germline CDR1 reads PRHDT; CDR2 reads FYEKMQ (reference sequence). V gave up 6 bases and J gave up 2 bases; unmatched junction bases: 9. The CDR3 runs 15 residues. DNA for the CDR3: TGTGCCAGCAGGGCAGGGGGAACCCTTAACACTGAAGCTTTCTTT. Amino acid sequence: CASRAGGTLNTEAFF. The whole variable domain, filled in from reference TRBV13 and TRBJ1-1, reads AAGVIQSPRHLIKEKRETATLKCYPIPRHDTVYWYQQGPGQDPQFLISFYEKMQSDKGSIPDRFSAQQFSDYHSELNMSSLELGDSALYFCASRAGGTLNTEAFFGQGTRLTVV.

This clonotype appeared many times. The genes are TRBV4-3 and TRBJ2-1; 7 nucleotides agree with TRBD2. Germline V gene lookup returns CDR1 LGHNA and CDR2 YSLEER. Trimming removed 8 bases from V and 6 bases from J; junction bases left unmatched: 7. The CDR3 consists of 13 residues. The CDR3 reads CASGGLGGNEQFF. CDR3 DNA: TGCGCCAGCGGTGGACTAGGCGGCAATGAGCAGTTCTTC.

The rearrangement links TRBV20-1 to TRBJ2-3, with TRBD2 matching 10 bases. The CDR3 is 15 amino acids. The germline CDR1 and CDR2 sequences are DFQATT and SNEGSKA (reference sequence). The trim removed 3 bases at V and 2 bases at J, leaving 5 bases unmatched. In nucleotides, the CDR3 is TGCAGTGCTAGCTACGGGACTAGCGTCACAGATACGCAGTATTTT. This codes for CSASYGTSVTDTQYF.

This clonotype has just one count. CDR3 nucleotides: TGTGCCAGCAGTCGGGAGACCCTCTCTGGGGCCAACGTCCTGACTTTC. Encoded protein: CASSRETLSGANVLTF. The chain couples TRBV2 to TRBJ2-6, with a tentative D call TRBD2 (6 bases). The CDR3 runs 16 residues. Germline values: CDR1 SNHLY, CDR2 FYNNEI. The V end lost 5 bases, the J end lost 0 bases, and 11 bases lay between the germline ends.